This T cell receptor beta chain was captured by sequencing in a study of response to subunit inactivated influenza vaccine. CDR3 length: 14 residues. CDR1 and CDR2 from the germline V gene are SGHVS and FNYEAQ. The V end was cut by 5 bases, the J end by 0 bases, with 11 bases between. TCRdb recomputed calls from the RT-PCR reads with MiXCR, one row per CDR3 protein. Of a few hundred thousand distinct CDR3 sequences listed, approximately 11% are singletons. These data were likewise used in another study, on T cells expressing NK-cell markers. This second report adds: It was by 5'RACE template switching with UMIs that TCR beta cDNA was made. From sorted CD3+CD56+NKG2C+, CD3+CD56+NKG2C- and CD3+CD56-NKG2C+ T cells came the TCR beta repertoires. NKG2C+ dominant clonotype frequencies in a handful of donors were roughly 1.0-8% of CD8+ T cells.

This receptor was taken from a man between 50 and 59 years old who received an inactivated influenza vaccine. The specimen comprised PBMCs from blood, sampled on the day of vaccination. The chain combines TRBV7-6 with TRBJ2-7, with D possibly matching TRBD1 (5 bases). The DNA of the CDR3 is TGTGCCAGCAGCCAGGGCGCGAGCTCCTACGAGCAGTACTTC. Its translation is CASSQGASSYEQYF.